Listed below are T cell receptor beta chains from one sample, sequenced in a study of lymphopenia after photon versus proton radiotherapy. The table came from immunoSEQ multiplex PCR; TCRdb's copy has only in-frame clones and leaves some out. The sample includes 150,000 to 200,000 clones, 88% of them seen just once. Sequences were derived from peripheral blood, sampled from a patient treated with photon-based radiotherapy. Receptors were obtained from a man over 45 with gastric cancer. Each CDR3 is given with its conserved first and last residue. The D gene is left open where the match is weak. A clone size is listed for some rows: how often the clone was seen (once, few, many), or a class if it is expanded.

size	V	length	D	J	DNA	CDR3
once	TRBV29-1	15	TRBD2	TRBJ2-7	TGCAGCGTTGATAATAGGCGGGAGGGCCTGAACGAGCAGTACTTC	CSVDNRREGLNEQYF
.	TRBV27	14	TRBD1	TRBJ2-1	TGTGCCAGCAGTTCCGGGACAGGGTACAATGAGCAGTTCTTC	CASSSGTGYNEQFF
.	TRBV25-1	13	.	TRBJ2-5	TGTGCCAGCAGTGAATTCTCACAAGAGACCCAGTACTTC	CASSEFSQETQYF
.	TRBV6-5	14	.	TRBJ2-5	TGTGCCAGCAGCCTGGTGGGGGGAAAAGAGACCCAGTACTTC	CASSLVGGKETQYF
.	TRBV6-5	11	.	TRBJ1-2	TGTGCCAGCAAACAGTTTTATGGCTACACCTTC	CASKQFYGYTF
.	TRBV5-1	15	.	TRBJ2-7	TGCGCCAGCAGCTTGGCGACGGCGAGCTCCTACGAGCAGTACTTC	CASSLATASSYEQYF
.	TRBV2	14	.	TRBJ2-7	TGTGCCAGTACTCCCGAAGCGGGCTCCTACGAGCAGTACTTC	CASTPEAGSYEQYF
once	TRBV19	14	.	TRBJ2-2	TGTGCCAGTAGTGGCCTAGCAGACACCGGGGAGCTGTTTTTT	CASSGLADTGELFF
.	TRBV30	15	.	TRBJ1-1	TGTGCCTGGAGTGCTTTGGACAGCTTGAACACTGAAGCTTTCTTT	CAWSALDSLNTEAFF
.	TRBV7-2	14	.	TRBJ2-7	TGTGCCAGCACGGTGGGGGGACCCCGCGGGGAGCAGTACTTC	CASTVGGPRGEQYF
.	TRBV6-5	14	.	TRBJ1-4	TGTGCCAGCAGCTCCAGGGTAACTAATGAAAAACTGTTTTTT	CASSSRVTNEKLFF
few	TRBV4-3	15	.	TRBJ2-4	TGCGCCAGCAGCCAAGAGTCGTCCGTAGGAAACATTCAGTACTTC	CASSQESSVGNIQYF
.	TRBV4-3	18	TRBD2	TRBJ2-1	TGCGCCAGCAGCCACTCAGAGGGACTAGCGGGGATCTACAATGAGCAGTTCTTC	CASSHSEGLAGIYNEQFF
many	TRBV29-1	12	.	TRBJ1-2	TGCAGCGTTGAAGGCTTGGGCTATGGCTACACCTTC	CSVEGLGYGYTF
.	TRBV10-1	15	.	TRBJ2-7	TGCGCCAGCAGTGAGCCCGGGACGGGGATCTACGAGCAGTACTTC	CASSEPGTGIYEQYF
.	TRBV7-9	13	.	TRBJ1-5	TGTGCCAGCAGCTCTTATAGCAATCAGCCCCAGCATTTT	CASSSYSNQPQHF
many	TRBV28	15	.	TRBJ1-1	TGTGCCAGCAGTTTACGGACAGAAGTTGGAACTGAAGCTTTCTTT	CASSLRTEVGTEAFF
.	TRBV19	18	TRBD2	TRBJ2-1	TGTGCCAGTAGTATAGGGGGGACTAGCGGGAGGGCCAGGAATGAGCAGTTCTTC	CASSIGGTSGRARNEQFF
.	TRBV10-1	17	.	TRBJ1-2	TGCGCCAGTTCAGTCCTCGGGGGGCCCAGGAACTGCTATGGCTACACCTTC	CASSVLGGPRNCYGYTF
.	TRBV20-1	11	.	TRBJ1-2	TGCAGTGCTAGGTACAGCACTGGCTACACCTTC	CSARYSTGYTF
.	TRBV7-8	14	TRBD1	TRBJ1-1	TGTGCCAGCAGCTTTCGGACAGGGGGTTCTGAAGCTTTCTTT	CASSFRTGGSEAFF
.	TRBV7-8	14	TRBD1	TRBJ1-1	TGTGCCAGCAGCCCCCGGGACAGGGGGCAAGAAGCTTTCTTT	CASSPRDRGQEAFF
.	TRBV5-5	15	TRBD1	TRBJ1-2	TGTGCCAGCAGCCCTGTGCCCCCGGGACAGTATGGCTACACCTTC	CASSPVPPGQYGYTF